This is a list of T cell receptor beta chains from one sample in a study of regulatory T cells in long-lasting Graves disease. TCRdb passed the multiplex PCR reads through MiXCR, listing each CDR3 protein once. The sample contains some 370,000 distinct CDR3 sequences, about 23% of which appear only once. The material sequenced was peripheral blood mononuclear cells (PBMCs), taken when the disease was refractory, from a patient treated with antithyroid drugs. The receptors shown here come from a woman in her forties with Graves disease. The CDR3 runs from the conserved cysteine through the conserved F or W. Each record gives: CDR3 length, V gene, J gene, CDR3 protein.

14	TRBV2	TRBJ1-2	CASSAWTGNYGYTF
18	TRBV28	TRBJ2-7	CASSKRTSGRSVWYEQYF
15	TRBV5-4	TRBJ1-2	CASSPQTDPMHGYTF
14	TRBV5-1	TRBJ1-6	CASSLGGEDSPLHF
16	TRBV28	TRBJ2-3	CASSLTSGRAQDTQYF
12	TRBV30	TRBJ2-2	CAWGSDTGELFF
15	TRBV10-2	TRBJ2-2	CASRVAGGPTGELFF
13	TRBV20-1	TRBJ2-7	CSARFTGNHEQYF
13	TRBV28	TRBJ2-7	CASRRDFNYEQYF
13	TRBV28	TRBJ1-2	CASNQQGNYGYTF
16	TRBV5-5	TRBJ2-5	CASSQTGTGVKETQYF
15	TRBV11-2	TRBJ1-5	CASSLSTIGNQPQHF
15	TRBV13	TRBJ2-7	CASSLARGPFYEQYF
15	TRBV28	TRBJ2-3	CASRPFEGLTDTQYF
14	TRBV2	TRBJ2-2	CASKATANTGELFF
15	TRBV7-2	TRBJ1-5	CASSLTGTGYQPQHF
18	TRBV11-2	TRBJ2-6	CASSLIRDLYSGANVLTF
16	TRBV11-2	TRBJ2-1	CASSLDLGLAGDEQFF
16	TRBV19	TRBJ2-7	CASSPETSGITYEQYF
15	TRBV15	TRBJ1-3	CATSRVGDRGNTIYF
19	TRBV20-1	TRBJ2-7	CSARALRTSDIPINYEQYF
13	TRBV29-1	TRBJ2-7	CSARGRQVNEQYF
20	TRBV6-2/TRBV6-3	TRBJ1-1	CASSYTHYSTRALKGTEAFF
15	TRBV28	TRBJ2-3	CASSIPGQGADTQYF
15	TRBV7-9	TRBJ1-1	CASSLGVQVNTEAFF
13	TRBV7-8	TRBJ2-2	CASSLEFHGELFF
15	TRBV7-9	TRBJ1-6	CASSPTDGVNSPLHF
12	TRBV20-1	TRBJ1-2	CSARVISYGYTF
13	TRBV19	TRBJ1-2	CASSMGSRYGYTF
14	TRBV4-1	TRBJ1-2	CASSHGDTTYGYTF
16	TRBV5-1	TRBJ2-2	CASSSQGAPNTGELFF
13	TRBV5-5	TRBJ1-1	CASSLRGETEAFF
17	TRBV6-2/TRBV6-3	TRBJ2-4	CASRPGTSGRELNIQYF
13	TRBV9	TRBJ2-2	CASSGAGEGELFF
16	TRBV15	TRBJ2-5	CATSRDRGRGRETQYF
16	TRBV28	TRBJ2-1	CASRPLTAGRRHEQFF
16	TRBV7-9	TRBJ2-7	CASSPGQGPFPYEQYF
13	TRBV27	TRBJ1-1	CASSLSKATEAFF
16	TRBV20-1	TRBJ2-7	CSARDAVRLAGYEQYF
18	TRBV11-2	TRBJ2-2	CASSLDLAGGGDTGELFF
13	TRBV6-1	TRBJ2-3	CASSTGRTDTQYF
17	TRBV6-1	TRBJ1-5	CASSDRFGQVANQPQHF
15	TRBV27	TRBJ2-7	CASSSPGAPSYEQYF
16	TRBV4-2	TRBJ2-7	CASSPAGLAGRYEQYF
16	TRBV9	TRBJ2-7	CASSVGTSGKSYEQYF
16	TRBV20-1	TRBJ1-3	CSAYRQGITSGNTIYF
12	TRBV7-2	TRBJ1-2	CASSLRIIGYTF
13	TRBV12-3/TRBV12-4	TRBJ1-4	CAGSGQGDEKLFF
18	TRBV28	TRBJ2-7	CASSLVRLTGTGTYEQYF
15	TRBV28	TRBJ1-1	CASSTFGGANTEAFF
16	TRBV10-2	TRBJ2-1	CASRYAGTGGGNEQFF
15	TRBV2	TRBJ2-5	CASSEWRESQETQYF
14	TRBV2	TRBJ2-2	CASSGTIVSGELFF
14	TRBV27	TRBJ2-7	CASSLSDASYEQYF